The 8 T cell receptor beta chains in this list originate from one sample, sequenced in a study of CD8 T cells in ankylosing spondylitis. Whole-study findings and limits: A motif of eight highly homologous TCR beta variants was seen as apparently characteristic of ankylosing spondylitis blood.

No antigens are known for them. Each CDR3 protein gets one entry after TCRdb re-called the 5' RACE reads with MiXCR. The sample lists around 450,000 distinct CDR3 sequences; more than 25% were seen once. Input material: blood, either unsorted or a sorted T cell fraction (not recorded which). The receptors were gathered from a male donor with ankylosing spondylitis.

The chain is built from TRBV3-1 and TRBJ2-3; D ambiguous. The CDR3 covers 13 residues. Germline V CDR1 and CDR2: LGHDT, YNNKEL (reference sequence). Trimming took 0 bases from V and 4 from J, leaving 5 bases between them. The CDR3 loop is CASSQDVSDTQYF. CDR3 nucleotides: TGTGCCAGCAGCCAAGACGTATCAGATACGCAGTATTTT.

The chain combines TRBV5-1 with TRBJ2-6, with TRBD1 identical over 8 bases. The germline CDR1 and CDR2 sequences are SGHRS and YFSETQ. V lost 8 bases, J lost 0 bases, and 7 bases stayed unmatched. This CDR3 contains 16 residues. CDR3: CASTGGKSSGANVLTF. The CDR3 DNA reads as TGCGCCAGTACAGGGGGAAAAAGCTCTGGGGCCAACGTCCTGACTTTC.

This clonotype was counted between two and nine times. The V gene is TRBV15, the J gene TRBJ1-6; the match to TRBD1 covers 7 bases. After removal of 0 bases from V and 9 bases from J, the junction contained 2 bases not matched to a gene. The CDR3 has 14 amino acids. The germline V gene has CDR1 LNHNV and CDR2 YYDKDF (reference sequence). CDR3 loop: CATSREGDSSPLHF. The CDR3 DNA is TGTGCCACCAGCAGAGAGGGGGACAGTTCACCCCTCCACTTT. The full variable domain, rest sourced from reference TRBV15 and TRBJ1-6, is DAMVIQNPRYQVTQFGKPVTLSCSQTLNHNVMYWYQQKSSQAPKLLFHYYDKDFNNEADTPDNFQSRRPNTSFCFLDIRSPGLGDTAMYLCATSREGDSSPLHFGNGTRLTVT.

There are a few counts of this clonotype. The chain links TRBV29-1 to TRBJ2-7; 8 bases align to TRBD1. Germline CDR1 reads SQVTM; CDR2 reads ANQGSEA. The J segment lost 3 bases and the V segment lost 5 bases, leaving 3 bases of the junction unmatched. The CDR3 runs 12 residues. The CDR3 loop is CSVYGQGYEQYF. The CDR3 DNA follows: TGCAGCGTTTACGGACAGGGCTACGAGCAGTACTTC.

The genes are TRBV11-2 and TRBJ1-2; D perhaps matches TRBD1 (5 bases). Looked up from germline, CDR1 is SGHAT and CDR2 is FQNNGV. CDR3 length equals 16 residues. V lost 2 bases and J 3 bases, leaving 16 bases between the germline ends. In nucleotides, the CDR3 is TGTGCCAGCAGCTTACCCCGGGGCTCAGGCGACTATGGCTACACCTTC. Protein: CASSLPRGSGDYGYTF.

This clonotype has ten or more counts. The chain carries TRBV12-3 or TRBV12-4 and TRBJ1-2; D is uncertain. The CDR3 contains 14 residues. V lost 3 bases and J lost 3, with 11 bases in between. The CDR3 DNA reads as TGTGCCAGCAGTTTCGAAGGGAGTGACTATGGCTACACCTTC. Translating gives CASSFEGSDYGYTF.

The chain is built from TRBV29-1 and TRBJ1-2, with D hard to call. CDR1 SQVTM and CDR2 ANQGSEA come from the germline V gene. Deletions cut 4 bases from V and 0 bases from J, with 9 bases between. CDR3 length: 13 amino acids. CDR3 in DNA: TGCAGCGTTGCGAGGGAGACTAACTATGGCTACACCTTC. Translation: CSVARETNYGYTF.

The CDR3 region has the DNA TGCGCCAGCAGCCACCTGGGGGAAACTGGCTCACCCCTCCACTTT. Its translation: CASSHLGETGSPLHF. The chain uses TRBV4-1 and TRBJ1-6; D may be TRBD1 (5 bases). V lost 3 bases to trimming and J lost 10 bases, with 16 bases between them. CDR1 is MGHRA and CDR2 is YSYEKL in the germline V gene. The CDR3 is 15 amino acids.